This TCR beta chain originates from a study of cytomegalovirus exposure and HLA in healthy donors. Study information: Most genotyped donors, over 70% of 300 to 400, had Caucasian-associated genetic ancestry. General study results and limits: Specific recognition of CMV antigens was confirmed in vitro for a few chains (all CMV-associated). As was reported, the HLA-A and HLA-B alleles of most subjects were accurately predicted from TCR beta sequences. When a later analysis compared HLA-associated TCR beta chains with equally common others, the HLA-associated chains turned out to be more clonally expanded and to have lower generation probabilities.

CDR1 SNHLY and CDR2 FYNNEI come from the germline V gene. The CDR3 runs to 13 residues. The ends lost 8 bases at V and 5 bases at J; junction bases unmatched: 6. This PCR relied on a set of 60 Vbeta primers and 13 Jbeta primers. Clones were read by immunoSEQ multiplex PCR, and TCRdb kept only the in-frame ones, dropping some. The sample has tens of thousands of clones, over 65% seen once; the top ten hold 3.5% to 5.5%. On this clone: The target antigen is unknown.

Source material: PBMCs. This TCR came from a man aged 35-49 years in good health and CMV-seronegative. The J gene is TRBJ2-5, the V gene TRBV2, with 9 positions matching TRBD1. The CDR3, as DNA: TGTGCCAGCCGGGGACAGGGTGAGGAGACCCAGTACTTC. As protein: CASRGQGEETQYF.